Shown below are 14 T cell receptor beta chains from a single sample sequenced in a study of blood T cells in healthy people across ages. Using a J-beta primer mix together with a sample-barcoded 5' primer, a second PCR was run for about 6 to 12 cycles. MiXCR was run by TCRdb on the 5' RACE reads, yielding one entry per CDR3 protein. The table lists 1.5 million to 1.8 million distinct CDR3 sequences, about 42% of them singletons. The sequenced material came from blood. Source of these receptors: a woman younger than 35 in good health.

The chain has TRBV4-3 and TRBJ2-1; D might be TRBD2 (5 bases). TRBJ2-7 explains the end of the DNA better; the J call may be wrong. Germline CDR1 and CDR2: LGHNA and YSLEER. The CDR3 sequence is 16 residues long. The CDR3 region is CASSQETGTSYNEQYF. The CDR3 DNA follows: TGCGCCAGCAGCCAAGAGACGGGAACGTCCTACAATGAGCAGTACTTC.

The chain couples TRBV11-3 to TRBJ2-3; TRBD2 matches at 7 bases. V gave up 4 bases and J gave up 0 bases; unmatched junction bases: 7. The length of the CDR3 is 16 residues. Germline V lookup: CDR1 SGHNT, CDR2 YENEEA. CDR3 sequence: CASSSSSGLSTDTQYF. In nucleotides, the CDR3 is TGTGCCAGCAGCTCCTCTAGCGGCCTTAGCACAGATACGCAGTATTTT.

This clonotype has just a few counts. This sequence joins TRBV24-1 and TRBJ2-5; the match to TRBD1 covers 9 bases. The length of the CDR3 is 15 residues. V shed 4 bases and J 4 bases; nucleotides not matched to a gene: 6. Germline V gives CDR1 KGHDR, CDR2 SFDVKD. The CDR3 is CATSDPGQGGETQYF. The CDR3 region has the DNA TGTGCCACCAGTGACCCGGGACAGGGTGGAGAGACCCAGTACTTC.

This clonotype was seen a few times. V is TRBV5-6 and J is TRBJ2-3; 8 bases fit TRBD2. The CDR3 totals 15 residues. Germline V gene data show CDR1 as SGHDT and CDR2 as YYEEEE. Germline trimming cut 3 bases from V and 2 bases from J; bases unmatched to any gene: 5. The CDR3 region has the DNA TGTGCCAGCAGCTCCCTACTAGCGGTCACAGATACGCAGTATTTT. Protein product: CASSSLLAVTDTQYF.

This clonotype appeared once. The chain recombines TRBV10-3 with TRBJ2-2; D not resolved. V lost 4 bases to trimming and J lost 2 bases, with 14 bases between them. CDR1 and CDR2 (germline): ENHRY, SYGVKD. The CDR3 loop spans 16 amino acids. The CDR3 reads CAISGLVVLNTGELFF. The CDR3 DNA is TGTGCCATCAGTGGATTGGTAGTTCTTAACACCGGGGAGCTGTTTTTT.

The chain carries TRBV30 and TRBJ1-2, with D perhaps matching TRBD1 (5 bases). Germline V CDR1 and CDR2: GTSNPN, SVGIG (reference sequence). This CDR3 is 10 amino acids long. The chain's CDR3 is CAGGGSGYTF. The CDR3 region has the DNA TGTGCTGGGGGGGGGTCCGGCTACACCTTC.

This clonotype was seen only a few times. The V and J genes are TRBV7-9 and TRBJ1-1; D is unresolved. Germline V gene data show CDR1 as SEHNR and CDR2 as FQNEAQ (reference sequence). CDR3 length: 14 amino acids. Deletions cut 4 bases from V and 7 bases from J, with 16 bases between. CDR3 amino acids: CASSSGRGFNEAFF. As DNA, the CDR3 is TGTGCCAGCAGCTCAGGACGAGGGTTTAATGAAGCTTTCTTT.

The V gene is TRBV5-5, the J gene TRBJ1-5; 10 nucleotides agree with TRBD1. Germline CDR1 SGHKS, CDR2 YYEKEE (reference sequence). Trimming took 3 bases from V and 6 from J; bases not matched to a gene: 6. The CDR3 consists of 15 residues. The CDR3 reads CASSSGQGVSQPQHF. DNA for the CDR3: TGTGCCAGCAGCTCCGGACAGGGGGTTAGTCAGCCCCAGCATTTT.

The chain couples TRBV2 to TRBJ2-1, with no clear D. The CDR3 runs to 14 residues. The V gene's germline CDR1 is SNHLY and CDR2 FYNNEI. V shed 6 bases and J shed 8 bases, with 17 bases lying between them. The CDR3 region is CASRGNFGYDEQFF. In DNA, the CDR3 is TGTGCCAGCAGGGGGAATTTTGGGTACGATGAGCAGTTCTTC.

This rearrangement joins TRBV20-1 to TRBJ2-3, with D unresolved. Germline loops: CDR1 DFQATT, CDR2 SNEGSKA (reference sequence). Trimming took off 1 base at V and 2 bases at J, with 7 bases between the two ends. The CDR3 sequence is 13 residues long. The CDR3 nucleotides are TGCAGTGCTAGAGTTGATCACACAGATACGCAGTATTTT. Residues: CSARVDHTDTQYF.

This clonotype has more than one count but fewer than ten. V usage is TRBV19 and J usage is TRBJ2-1, with D perhaps matching TRBD2 (6 bases). The CDR3 runs to 14 residues. Germline V gene sequence: CDR1 LNHDA, CDR2 SQIVND (reference sequence). V was cut by 5 bases and J by 5 bases, with 13 bases left in between. This CDR3 reads CASSPPGLNNEQFF. As DNA, the CDR3 is TGTGCCAGTAGTCCCCCGGGACTCAACAATGAGCAGTTCTTC.

The V and J genes are TRBV7-8 and TRBJ1-5, with 10 nucleotides matching TRBD1. J gave up 4 bases and V 1 base, and 7 bases lay outside the gene matches. Germline V gene sequence: CDR1 SGHVS, CDR2 FQNEAQ. This CDR3 has 17 residues. The CDR3 DNA reads as TGTGCCAGCAGCTTAGGCCGGGACAGGGGTAGGAATCAGCCCCAGCATTTT. Its protein is CASSLGRDRGRNQPQHF.

V is TRBV9 and J is TRBJ2-5; D is uncertain. Trimming removed 4 bases from V and 11 bases from J, with 18 bases in between. CDR3 length: 13 residues. In germline, CDR1 is SGDLS, CDR2 YYNGEE. The CDR3 DNA follows: TGTGCCAGCAGCCCCAACTATGGCAATGAGCAGTACTTC. Encoded protein: CASSPNYGNEQYF.

This clonotype has more than one count but fewer than ten. The chain joins TRBV24-1 to TRBJ1-2; D gene uncertain. The germline V gene has CDR1 KGHDR and CDR2 SFDVKD. CDR3 size: 16 residues. The ends were cut back, 2 bases at V and 3 bases at J, with 15 bases in the middle. The CDR3 region has the DNA TGTGCCACCAGTGATTCTGCCCTCGGGAGGGACTATGGCTACACCTTC. Its protein is CATSDSALGRDYGYTF.